This TCR beta chain emerged from a study of beta chain features in type 1 diabetes. Expressed TCRB transcripts were sequenced after all isolated RNA was converted to cDNA. Clones were sequenced by immunoSEQ multiplex PCR, and TCRdb holds only the in-frame ones, with some missing. This sample has more than 120,000 clones; 10% occur once, and the top ten carry around 1.4%. A word on this clone: Its antigen is not identified.

Trimming left V 2 bases short and J 8 bases short, with 12 bases between. From germline, CDR1 is MNHEY and CDR2 SVGAGI. The CDR3 runs to 14 residues. General study findings and limits: Compared to healthy donors, patients appeared to have naive, central memory and Treg TCRB repertoires that were more alike. VDJ junctions sequenced from type 1 diabetes patients showed fewer insertions and more deletions.

Sample: naive CD4+ T cells from blood. This sequence originates from a man in his late teens or twenties in good health. The V and J genes are TRBV6-5 and TRBJ1-4, with a possible D match to TRBD1 (5 bases). The CDR3 spells CASSYGQGGEKLFF. The DNA of the CDR3 is TGTGCCAGCAGTTACGGGCAGGGTGGGGAAAAACTGTTTTTT.